The next 24 T cell receptor beta chains were all read from a single sample in a study of blood T cell repertoires in COVID-19. Profiling relied on immunoSEQ multiplex PCR, and the TCRdb table lists in-frame clones only, not all of them. The table shows some 250,000 clones, with just over 85% occurring only once. The specimen sequenced was PBMCs or T cells enriched from blood (not recorded which). All receptors derive from a man aged 18 to 30 who had recovered from COVID-19.

The rearrangement links TRBV28 to TRBJ2-7; 7 bases fit TRBD1. V gave up 8 bases and J gave up 5 bases; unmatched junction bases: 9. Germline loops: CDR1 MDHEN, CDR2 SYDVKM. The CDR3 has 13 residues. The chain's CDR3 is CASRHRGANEQYF. The CDR3 DNA reads TGTGCCAGCCGCCACAGGGGCGCTAACGAGCAGTACTTC.

This clone occurred once. The chain is built from TRBV12-5 and TRBJ2-7, with a possible D match to TRBD2 (5 bases). Germline CDR1 is LGHNT and CDR2 is FRNRAP. The CDR3 spans 13 residues. V shed 7 bases and J shed 6 bases, with 16 bases lying between them. CDR3 DNA: TGTGCTAGTGCGGGAAATTGGGCGGGCGAGCAGTACTTC. Its translation: CASAGNWAGEQYF.

CDR3 residues: CASSSGEAEAFF. CDR3 DNA: TGTGCCAGCAGTAGTGGGGAGGCTGAAGCTTTCTTT. V and J are TRBV11-3 and TRBJ1-1; D unresolved. V gave up 6 bases and J gave up 6 bases, with 11 bases separating them. CDR1 SGHNT and CDR2 YENEEA come from the germline V gene. This CDR3 comprises 12 residues.

This chain connects TRBV5-6 to TRBJ2-3; 10 nucleotides agree with TRBD2. V dropped 0 bases and J dropped 2; count of bases not matched to a gene: 3. The germline CDR1 and CDR2 sequences are SGHDT and YYEEEE. The CDR3 covers 16 residues. The CDR3 loop reads CASSLAGTSVTDTQYF. CDR3 bases: TGTGCCAGCAGCTTGGCCGGGACTAGCGTCACAGATACGCAGTATTTT.

The chain couples TRBV28 to TRBJ1-5; 7 nucleotides align to TRBD1. Germline V CDR1 and CDR2: MDHEN, SYDVKM. Trimming removed 6 bases from V and 0 bases from J; junction bases left unmatched: 11. There are 17 residues in the CDR3. This CDR3 reads CASRLGQTPYSNQPQHF. CDR3 sequence (DNA): TGTGCCAGCAGACTGGGACAGACTCCATATAGCAATCAGCCCCAGCATTTT. Using reference TRBV28 and TRBJ1-5 for the parts outside the CDR3, the full variable domain is DVKVTQSSRYLVKRTGEKVFLECVQDMDHENMFWYRQDPGLGLRLIYFSYDVKMKEKGDIPEGYSVSREKKERFSLILESASTNQTSMYLCASRLGQTPYSNQPQHFGDGTRLSIL.

This rearrangement joins TRBV27 to TRBJ2-5; TRBD2 agrees at 11 bases. The CDR3 is made up of 15 amino acids. V lost 5 bases and J lost 3; bases outside the gene matches: 5. Germline CDR1 reads MNHEY; CDR2 reads SMNVEV (reference sequence). The CDR3: CASSRGTSGEETQYF. The CDR3, as DNA: TGTGCCAGCAGTAGGGGGACTAGCGGTGAAGAGACCCAGTACTTC.

The chain recombines TRBV5-4 with TRBJ2-5, with 9 bases lining up with TRBD1. Germline V lookup: CDR1 SGHNT, CDR2 YYREEE (reference sequence). The CDR3 loop spans 16 amino acids. With 1 base clipped from V and 5 bases from J, the junction kept 9 bases outside the gene matches. CDR3 loop: CASSLSRTGVDETQYF. Written as DNA, the CDR3 is TGTGCCAGCAGCTTGTCAAGGACAGGGGTGGATGAGACCCAGTACTTC.

The chain recombines TRBV19 with TRBJ1-1; D is possibly TRBD1 (6 bases). Trimming left V 1 base short and J 5 bases short, with 14 bases between. From germline, CDR1 is LNHDA and CDR2 SQIVND (reference sequence). The CDR3 totals 15 residues. CDR3: CASSIVPRGRTEAFF. The CDR3 nucleotides are TGTGCCAGTAGTATAGTCCCCAGGGGTCGAACTGAAGCTTTCTTT.

V usage is TRBV25-1 and J usage is TRBJ1-2; no clear D. V gave up 6 bases and J gave up 2 bases, with 4 bases separating them. CDR1 and CDR2 from the germline V gene are MGHDK and SYGVNS. The CDR3 sequence is 11 residues long. For the CDR3, the DNA is TGTGCCAGCAGAAGCAACTATGGCTACACCTTC. Its translation is CASRSNYGYTF.

This clone was found once. V and J are TRBV3-1 (or the pseudogene TRBV3-2) and TRBJ2-7, with TRBD1 matching over 8 bases. The CDR3 is made up of 14 amino acids. Germline V lookup: CDR1 LGHDT, CDR2 YNNKEL (reference sequence). With 3 bases clipped from V and 3 bases from J, the junction kept 4 bases outside the gene matches. DNA of the CDR3: TGTGCCAGCAGCCAGTACGACAGGGGCTACGAGCAGTACTTC. Encoded protein: CASSQYDRGYEQYF.

This chain uses TRBV19 with TRBJ2-1, with TRBD2 matching 10 bases. The germline V gene encodes CDR1 LNHDA and CDR2 SQIVND (reference sequence). The CDR3 runs 14 residues. The V and J ends lost 5 bases and 5 bases, in that order; junction bases with no gene match: 3. The CDR3 coding sequence is TGTGCCAGTAGTCCCCTAGCGGGGGACAATGAGCAGTTCTTC. This translates into CASSPLAGDNEQFF.

This clone was recorded at least ten times. This chain uses TRBV4-2 with TRBJ2-5; 11 nucleotides match TRBD1. V lost 0 bases, J lost 4 bases, and 7 bases stayed unmatched. The CDR3 has 17 amino acids. CDR1 is LGHNA and CDR2 is YNFKEQ in the germline V gene. The CDR3 spells CASSQDHSGTGGETQYF. Written as DNA, the CDR3 is TGTGCCAGCAGCCAAGACCATTCAGGGACAGGGGGAGAGACCCAGTACTTC.

The genes are TRBV4-1 and TRBJ1-2; 7 positions match TRBD1. V lost 3 bases and J lost 0; bases outside the gene matches: 4. Germline loops: CDR1 MGHRA, CDR2 YSYEKL. This CDR3 region has 15 residues. As DNA, the CDR3 is TGCGCCAGCAGCCACCAACAGGGGACTAACTATGGCTACACCTTC. This translates into CASSHQQGTNYGYTF.

The chain is built from TRBV6-6 and TRBJ1-6; D is unclear. CDR1 and CDR2 (germline): MNHNY, SVGAGI (reference sequence). Trimming cost V 6 bases and J 8 bases, with 17 bases left between them. This CDR3 has 15 residues. Written as DNA, the CDR3 is TGTGCCAGCAGCCCCTCACGGGTATCTGATTCACCCCTCCACTTT. It is translated as CASSPSRVSDSPLHF.

This clone occurred once. The chain uses TRBV1 and TRBJ2-1; TRBD1 is the table's D call, not checked against the DNA. TRBV1 is noted as a pseudogene. The CDR3 has 12 residues. Here the CDR3 reads CTSTRGGNEQFF. CDR3 nucleotides: TGCACCAGCACCCGAGGGGGCAATGAGCAGTTCTTC.

The chain combines TRBV27 with TRBJ2-7; D ambiguous. Per the germline V gene, CDR1 is MNHEY and CDR2 is SMNVEV (reference sequence). Trimming left V 0 bases short and J 3 bases short, with 9 bases between. The CDR3 length is 14 residues. The CDR3 DNA reads as TGTGCCAGCAGTTTATCGCCCAGATTCTACGAGCAGTACTTC. This translates into CASSLSPRFYEQYF.

This rearrangement joins TRBV19 to TRBJ1-2; D is unresolved. Germline CDR1 is LNHDA and CDR2 is SQIVND (reference sequence). The CDR3 is 14 amino acids. Trimming stripped 4 bases from V and 0 bases from J, with 9 bases between. DNA for the CDR3: TGTGCCAGTAGTAACGACAAGGCTAACTATGGCTACACCTTC. Its protein product is CASSNDKANYGYTF.

A single count supports this clone. V gene TRBV12-3 or TRBV12-4 combines with J gene TRBJ2-7, with TRBD2 as a possible D gene (5 bases). The V gene lost 5 bases and the J gene lost 6 bases, with 11 bases spanning the gap. There are 12 residues in the CDR3. The CDR3 sequence: CASSPTNPEQYF. DNA of the CDR3: TGTGCCAGCAGTCCGACTAACCCCGAGCAGTACTTC.

The J gene is TRBJ1-3, the V gene TRBV7-9; 7 bases are a match to TRBD1. This CDR3 contains 15 residues. Trimming cost V 5 bases and J 0 bases; bases outside gene matches: 4. Germline assignment: CDR1 SEHNR and CDR2 FQNEAQ (reference sequence). CDR3 bases: TGTGCCAGCAGCCTGGGACAGAGCTCTGGAAACACCATATATTTT. Protein: CASSLGQSSGNTIYF.

V is TRBV28 and J is TRBJ2-7; no definite D call. Trimming removed 3 bases at V and 2 bases at J, with 2 bases between. This CDR3 region has 11 residues. Per the germline V gene, CDR1 is MDHEN and CDR2 is SYDVKM. The CDR3 is CASSFTYEQYF. The CDR3 DNA follows: TGTGCCAGCAGTTTCACCTACGAGCAGTACTTC.

This clone was found a few times. The genes are TRBV2 and TRBJ2-5; TRBD2 matches at 8 bases. There are 14 residues in the CDR3. Germline V gene sequence: CDR1 SNHLY, CDR2 FYNNEI. The ends lost 7 bases at V and 3 bases at J; junction bases unmatched: 7. The CDR3 DNA follows: TGTGCCAGCACTATTAGCGGGAATAAAGAGACCCAGTACTTC. Translation gives CASTISGNKETQYF.

This clone has more than one count but fewer than ten. V gene TRBV28 combines with J gene TRBJ1-5, with unresolved D. Germline CDR1 and CDR2: MDHEN and SYDVKM. CDR3 size: 12 residues. V shed 7 bases and J shed 7 bases, with 11 bases lying between them. CDR3 loop: CASTLRQQPQHF. In nucleotides, the CDR3 is TGTGCCAGCACCCTTCGCCAGCAGCCCCAGCATTTT.

A single count supports this clone. The genes are TRBV10-3 and TRBJ1-2, with D possibly being TRBD1 (5 bases). Germline V lookup: CDR1 ENHRY, CDR2 SYGVKD. V lost 10 bases to trimming and J lost 3 bases, with 21 bases between them. There are 15 residues in the CDR3. The CDR3 sequence is CATRTSHSGDYGYTF. Written as DNA, the CDR3 is TGTGCCACCCGGACGTCCCACTCGGGGGACTATGGCTACACCTTC.

As DNA, the CDR3 is TGTGCCAGCAGCTTGGCAGGGTGGAACTCCTACAATGAGCAGTTCTTC. It codes for CASSLAGWNSYNEQFF. This sequence joins TRBV5-6 and TRBJ2-1; tentative D call: TRBD1 (5 bases). The CDR3 contains 16 residues. The V end was cut by 0 bases, the J end by 0 bases, with 10 bases between. Germline CDR1 is SGHDT and CDR2 is YYEEEE.